The 14 T cell receptor beta chains below all came from one sample that was sequenced in a study of metastatic and nonmetastatic thyroid tumors (dated by TCRdb to about 2020). None of the patients had been given any treatment before thyroid surgery. The library was generated by PCR. TCRdb lists the instrument as Illumina HiSeq 4000. Using fastp trimming at Q25 and MiXCR clonotype assembly, TCRdb reanalyzed the public sequencing data and kept in-frame beta chains. The sample contains some 30,000 clones, roughly 30% of them found a single time. Approximately 31% of the sample belongs to the ten largest clones. Input material: blood. The receptors shown here come from a female donor with papillary thyroid cancer or a benign thyroid nodule (not recorded which). Some clones in this sample may be carry-over from other donors' samples.

V is TRBV5-1 and J is TRBJ2-1, with TRBD1 as a possible D gene (6 bases). This CDR3 spans 15 amino acids. Germline CDR1 SGHRS, CDR2 YFSETQ. V was trimmed by 1 base and J by 0 bases, leaving 8 bases between them. The CDR3 protein is CASSLTGPSYNEQFF. CDR3 DNA sequence: TGCGCCAGCAGCTTGACAGGGCCCTCCTACAATGAGCAGTTCTTC.

At least ten counts were recorded for this clone. The CDR3 loop reads CASSPVGDRGILGTEAFF. The CDR3 DNA is TGTGCCAGCAGCCCGGTCGGGGACAGGGGGATTCTTGGCACTGAAGCTTTCTTT. The chain couples TRBV28 to TRBJ1-1; 11 nucleotides agree with TRBD1. CDR1 is MDHEN and CDR2 is SYDVKM in the germline V gene. The CDR3 is 18 residues long. J lost 4 bases, V lost 6 bases, and 16 bases had no gene match.

The chain employs TRBV20-1 and TRBJ2-2; D is uncertain. The V gene's germline CDR1 is DFQATT and CDR2 SNEGSKA (reference sequence). CDR3 length: 15 residues. V lost 5 bases and J 4 bases, leaving 17 bases between the germline ends. The CDR3 spells CSARRLGISTGELFF. CDR3 bases: TGCAGTGCTCGACGCCTGGGGATTAGCACCGGGGAGCTGTTTTTT.

V and J are TRBV6-5 and TRBJ1-6; D remains ambiguous. The CDR3 runs 14 residues. V lost 6 bases to trimming and J lost 5 bases, with 11 bases between them. From germline, CDR1 is MNHEY and CDR2 SVGAGI. CDR3 bases: TGTGCCAGCAGCTTACAGCCTAATAATTCACCCCTCCACTTT. Encoded protein: CASSLQPNNSPLHF.

This clone was detected a few times. The rearrangement joins TRBV6-4 to TRBJ2-6, with no clear D. The germline CDR1 and CDR2 sequences are MRHNA and SNTAGT. The length of the CDR3 is 12 residues. The V end was cut by 6 bases, the J end by 2 bases, with 2 bases between. As DNA, the CDR3 is TGTGCCAGCAGCCCTGGGGCCAACGTCCTGACTTTC. It specifies CASSPGANVLTF.

The chain carries TRBV2 and TRBJ1-2; D remains ambiguous. Per germline, CDR1 SNHLY and CDR2 FYNNEI. This CDR3 is 12 amino acids long. Trimming stripped 7 bases from V and 7 bases from J, with 13 bases between. The CDR3: CASIRGWGGYTF. The DNA of the CDR3 is TGTGCCAGCATTAGAGGCTGGGGTGGCTACACCTTC.

The chain is built from TRBV30 and TRBJ2-2; D is undetermined. Germline V lookup: CDR1 GTSNPN, CDR2 SVGIG (reference sequence). The CDR3 runs 12 residues. The V and J ends lost 1 base and 7 bases respectively, with 7 bases between them. The CDR3 coding sequence is TGTGCCTGGAGTGAGGTCAGCGGGGAGCTGTTTTTT. Translation gives CAWSEVSGELFF.

The V gene is TRBV29-1, the J gene TRBJ1-5; possibly TRBD1 for D (5 bases). Trimming removed 3 bases at V and 5 bases at J, with 8 bases between. The CDR3 covers 12 residues. The germline CDR1 and CDR2 sequences are SQVTM and ANQGSEA. The CDR3 region is CSVEEGDQPQHF. DNA for the CDR3: TGCAGCGTTGAGGAAGGGGATCAGCCCCAGCATTTT.

This clone appeared a few times. The CDR3, as DNA: TGTGCCAGTAGTATCACGGCCGCCTACGAGCAGTACTTC. Its protein is CASSITAAYEQYF. The chain employs TRBV19 and TRBJ2-7; D is uncertain. Germline loops: CDR1 LNHDA, CDR2 SQIVND (reference sequence). The CDR3 has 13 residues. V lost 3 bases and J 2 bases, leaving 8 bases between the germline ends. The complete variable domain, with remaining parts taken from reference TRBV19 and TRBJ2-7, reads DGGITQSPKYLFRKEGQNVTLSCEQNLNHDAMYWYRQDPGQGLRLIYYSQIVNDFQKGDIAEGYSVSREKKESFPLTVTSAQKNPTAFYLCASSITAAYEQYFGPGTRLTVT.

This clone was detected only a few times. V is TRBV2 and J is TRBJ2-2; D may be TRBD1 (6 bases). V was trimmed by 6 bases and J by 2 bases, leaving 13 bases between them. Per germline, CDR1 SNHLY and CDR2 FYNNEI. This CDR3 has 15 amino acids. The CDR3 DNA reads TGTGCCAGCAGGCCTAGACAGGTTAACACCGGGGAGCTGTTTTTT. This translates into CASRPRQVNTGELFF.

V gene TRBV20-1 combines with J gene TRBJ2-1; TRBD2 aligns across 7 bases. CDR3 length: 14 amino acids. Trimming at V came to 5 bases and at J to 6 bases, leaving 10 bases not matched to a gene. CDR1 DFQATT and CDR2 SNEGSKA come from the germline V gene (reference sequence). CDR3 sequence (DNA): TGCAGTGCTGGAGCAGGCGGGGGAGTCAATGAGCAGTTCTTC. Encoded protein: CSAGAGGGVNEQFF.

The chain is built from TRBV20-1 and TRBJ1-2; D ambiguous. The germline CDR1 and CDR2 sequences are DFQATT and SNEGSKA (reference sequence). The V end was cut by 0 bases, the J end by 7 bases, with 18 bases between. CDR3 length equals 15 residues. CDR3 loop: CSAREFLRGELGYTF. The DNA of the CDR3 is TGCAGTGCTAGAGAGTTCCTCCGTGGAGAGCTTGGCTACACCTTC.

This chain uses TRBV7-8 with TRBJ2-1, with 7 positions matching TRBD1. Trimming took 3 bases from V and 2 from J; bases not matched to a gene: 1. The V gene's germline CDR1 is SGHVS and CDR2 FQNEAQ. The CDR3 is 14 amino acids. The chain's CDR3 is CASSLTGTYNEQFF. CDR3 bases: TGTGCCAGCAGCTTGACAGGGACCTACAATGAGCAGTTCTTC.

V usage is TRBV5-4 and J usage is TRBJ1-6; weak D call: TRBD1 (5 bases). Trimming removed 1 base from V and 6 bases from J, with 17 bases in between. From germline, CDR1 is SGHNT and CDR2 YYREEE (reference sequence). The CDR3 totals 17 residues. Here the CDR3 reads CASSLSAARVINSPLHF. The CDR3 region has the DNA TGTGCCAGCAGCTTGTCGGCGGCCAGGGTTATTAATTCACCCCTCCACTTT.